This T cell receptor beta chain was documented in a study of OX40 agonist ivuxolimab in advanced cancers. Method: immunoSEQ multiplex PCR; TCRdb's copy keeps in-frame clones and lacks some. The profile shows tens of thousands of clones, almost 95% of them singletons. CDR1 is MNHEY and CDR2 is SVGAGI in the germline V gene. This CDR3 is 15 amino acids long. The V segment lost 5 bases and the J segment 2 bases; nucleotides outside the gene matches: 6. This sequence originates from an adult with an advanced solid tumor such as melanoma, head and neck, liver or kidney cancer. The sample here was CD4+ or CD8+ T cells sorted from blood, taken in a trial of the OX40 agonist ivuxolimab. The rearrangement links TRBV6-5 to TRBJ1-5, with 7 bases matching TRBD1. CDR3 in amino acids: CASSPSGQGNQPQHF. The CDR3 region has the DNA TGTGCCAGCAGTCCTTCCGGACAGGGCAATCAGCCCCAGCATTTT.